This is a list of T cell receptor beta chains from one sample in a study of identical twins. TCRdb re-derived calls from the 5' RACE reads in MiXCR, one entry per CDR3 protein. The table includes approximately 670,000 distinct CDR3 sequences, 6% to 6.5% detected once. Sequencing was performed on naive T cells sorted from blood. The receptors shown here come from a man aged 18-30 years in good health. The CDR3 runs from the conserved cysteine through the conserved F or W. The order of the fields is clone size, D gene, J gene, V gene, CDR3 DNA, CDR3 protein. A D gene is named only where the DNA matches it firmly. Expanded clones get a size class; other rows say once, few or many, or leave the size out.

few NA TRBJ2-1 TRBV7-3 TGTGCCAGCAGCTTAATGGTCACCACAGATGAGCAGTTCTTC CASSLMVTTDEQFF
NA TRBD2 TRBJ2-4 TRBV7-2 TGTGCCAGCAGCTTACCAGCGGGAATTTCCAAAAACATTCAGTACTTC CASSLPAGISKNIQYF
NA TRBD1 TRBJ1-1 TRBV7-8 TGTGCCAGCAGCCCGACAGGGGGCATAATGAACACTGAAGCTTTCTTT CASSPTGGIMNTEAFF
many TRBD2 TRBJ2-1 TRBV12-3/TRBV12-4 TGTGCCAGCAGTTTCTCTTTAGCGGGCCGGGTCAATGAGCAGTTCTTC CASSFSLAGRVNEQFF
NA NA TRBJ2-4 TRBV11-1 TGTGCCAGCAGCCCGGCGGAGATGGCCAAAAACATTCAGTACTTC CASSPAEMAKNIQYF
many TRBD1 TRBJ2-7 TRBV12-3/TRBV12-4 TGTGCCAGCAGTTTTCTGACAGGGGGCTACGAGCAGTACTTC CASSFLTGGYEQYF
many NA TRBJ2-2 TRBV5-1 TGCGCCAGCAGCTTGACTGCCATCACGAACACCGGGGAGCTGTTTTTT CASSLTAITNTGELFF
many NA TRBJ1-3 TRBV28 TGTGCCAGCAGTTTTTCAAGGAGGGGCTCTGGAAACACCATATATTTT CASSFSRRGSGNTIYF
NA NA TRBJ2-1 TRBV11-2 TGTGCCAGCAGCTGGGATGGGGGGCCCCAGGGCAATGAGCAGTTCTTC CASSWDGGPQGNEQFF
many TRBD2 TRBJ2-7 TRBV5-1 TGCGCCAGCAGCCCACGGACTAGCGGGAGTAGGGAGCAGTACTTC CASSPRTSGSREQYF
many TRBD2 TRBJ2-1 TRBV4-3 TGCGCCAGCAGCCAAGACAGGACTAGCGGGAGCTCCTACAATGAGCAGTTCTTC CASSQDRTSGSSYNEQFF
many NA TRBJ1-1 TRBV20-1 TGCAGTGCTTTTATTCCGGGACACAGAAACACTGAAGCTTTCTTT CSAFIPGHRNTEAFF
few TRBD2 TRBJ2-1 TRBV14 TGTGCCAGCACGCTCGCGGGAGCCTTCAATGAGCAGTTCTTC CASTLAGAFNEQFF
many TRBD2 TRBJ2-7 TRBV20-1 TGCAGTGCTCTCCGGCGGGAGCCCCCCTACGAGCAGTACTTC CSALRREPPYEQYF
many TRBD1 TRBJ1-2 TRBV7-2 TGTGCCAGCAGCGACACAGGGGCCTATGGCTACACCTTC CASSDTGAYGYTF
NA TRBD1 TRBJ1-3 TRBV12-3/TRBV12-4 TGTGCCAGCAGCCCGAGAACTTCGGACAGGATGACCTCTGGAAACACCATATATTTT CASSPRTSDRMTSGNTIYF
few NA TRBJ1-2 TRBV12-3/TRBV12-4 TGTGCCAGCAGTTTAGGGCCAGGTGATCATGGCTACACCTTC CASSLGPGDHGYTF
many TRBD2 TRBJ2-3 TRBV11-1 TGTGCCAGCAGCTTAGCGATCGGAGCGGGAGGATTCAGCACAGATACGCAGTATTTT CASSLAIGAGGFSTDTQYF
many NA TRBJ2-1 TRBV24-1 TGTGCCACCAGTGAGACACAGGTGGGGTGGGATGAGCAGTTCTTC CATSETQVGWDEQFF
NA TRBD2 TRBJ2-4 TRBV2 TGTGCCAGCAGTGAAAGGCGGGAGGTAACCAAAAACATTCAGTACTTC CASSERREVTKNIQYF
few NA TRBJ1-1 TRBV12-3/TRBV12-4 TGTGCCAGCAGTGAGAGCATGAGGCAGCATGAAGCTTTCTTT CASSESMRQHEAFF
NA NA TRBJ2-5 TRBV7-3 TGTGCCAGCAGCTCGGACAGCTCGGGGACCCAGTACTTC CASSSDSSGTQYF
many TRBD1 TRBJ2-1 TRBV9 TGTGCCAGCAGTTGGACAGGGTCCAATGAGCAGTTCTTC CASSWTGSNEQFF
many NA TRBJ1-1 TRBV7-8 TGTGCCAGCAGCTTAGCACGCCGAGGGAACACTGAAGCTTTCTTT CASSLARRGNTEAFF
many NA TRBJ1-2 TRBV29-1 TGCAGCGTTGAAGACATATATGGCTACACCTTC CSVEDIYGYTF
few NA TRBJ2-1 TRBV6-1 TGTGCCAGCATCGTTGGGGTACGCAATGAGCAGTTCTTC CASIVGVRNEQFF
NA NA TRBJ2-5 TRBV6-2/TRBV6-3 TGTGCCAGCAGTTATAGGAGGGTCCAGCCAGAGACCCAGTACTTC CASSYRRVQPETQYF
many TRBD2 TRBJ2-1 TRBV29-1 TGCAGCGTGATGACGACTAGCGGGAGGGCCGATGAGCAGTTCTTC CSVMTTSGRADEQFF
few TRBD1 TRBJ1-5 TRBV2 TGTGCCAGCAGTGAACCGGGACAGGGGGTTCCTTTCCGCAATCAGCCCCAGCATTTT CASSEPGQGVPFRNQPQHF
many NA TRBJ1-6 TRBV9 TGTGCCAGCAGAGAACGTGGACTAAGTGGTTCACCCCTCCACTTT CASRERGLSGSPLHF
NA TRBD1 TRBJ2-5 TRBV7-9 TGTGCCGGGACGACAGGGGCCCAAGAGACCCAGTACTTC CAGTTGAQETQYF
NA TRBD1 TRBJ1-4 TRBV5-1 TGCGCCAGCAGCTTCGGCCCTACAGGGGGGGGTGAAAAACTGTTTTTT CASSFGPTGGGEKLFF
few NA TRBJ2-1 TRBV3-1 TGTGCCAGCAGCCTCCGTAAGGCCGAGCAGTTCTTC CASSLRKAEQFF
many NA TRBJ2-5 TRBV29-1 TGCAGCGTTGCCCCAAAGTTGAGGGGAGAGACCCAGTACTTC CSVAPKLRGETQYF
many NA TRBJ1-1 TRBV7-9 TGTGCCAGCAGCGGTTCAACGGCGAACACTGAAGCTTTCTTT CASSGSTANTEAFF
many NA TRBJ2-7 TRBV29-1 TGCAGCGTGGTAATCCCGGGACGGTTTGAAAAGCAGTACTTC CSVVIPGRFEKQYF
many TRBD2 TRBJ2-1 TRBV20-1 TGCAGTGCTAGAATAGCGGGAGTGTCCTACAATGAGCAGTTCTTC CSARIAGVSYNEQFF
many NA TRBJ2-4 TRBV20-1 TGCAGTGCTAGACTAGCTGCTGTAGCCAAAAACATTCAGTACTTC CSARLAAVAKNIQYF
many NA TRBJ1-6 TRBV6-2/TRBV6-3 TGTGCCGTTGGGTCACCCCTCCACTTT CAVGSPLHF
few NA TRBJ2-6 TRBV18 TGTGCCAGCTCACGGCAGCAAAGCTCTGGGGCCAACGTCCTGACTTTC CASSRQQSSGANVLTF